The 8 T cell receptor beta chains given below trace back to one sample, sequenced in a study of monozygotic twins with inflammatory bowel disease. TCRdb processed the 5' RACE reads again and assigns one entry to each CDR3 protein, with no DNA. This table lists around 450,000 distinct CDR3 sequences. The sample comprised blood. The receptors come from a human donor with ulcerative colitis or Crohn's disease, or a healthy co-twin of an affected twin (not recorded which).

CDR3 in amino acids: CSAKETGTYEQYF. This chain joins TRBV20-1 and TRBJ2-7; TCRdb's D call, TRBD1, is unchecked because there is no DNA. The CDR3 is 13 amino acids. Per germline, CDR1 DFQATT and CDR2 SNEGSKA (reference sequence).

CDR3 in amino acids: CASSQAGGGKNTEAFF. This chain connects TRBV3-1 to TRBJ1-1. The CDR3 totals 16 residues. CDR1 and CDR2 from the germline V gene are LGHDT and YNNKEL (reference sequence).

The chain carries TRBV28 and TRBJ1-4; TCRdb designates TRBD1, a call that cannot be tested without DNA. Germline CDR1 and CDR2: MDHEN and SYDVKM. This CDR3 has 12 residues. The CDR3 reads CASSGTVEKLFF.

The rearrangement uses TRBV7-2 and TRBJ1-1. CDR1 and CDR2 (germline): SGHTA, FQGNSA. The CDR3 length is 13 residues. The CDR3 is CASSLIRAGEAFF.

The chain has TRBV4-1 and TRBJ2-3. The germline V gene encodes CDR1 MGHRA and CDR2 YSYEKL. This CDR3 region has 16 residues. The CDR3 loop reads CASSQSSVHPTDTQYF.

The rearrangement uses TRBV27 and TRBJ2-3; TCRdb's assignment of TRBD2 cannot be checked, as there is no DNA. CDR1 and CDR2 (germline): MNHEY, SMNVEV (reference sequence). CDR3 length: 17 residues. CDR3: CASSETSGGWDTDTQYF.

The rearrangement links TRBV19 to TRBJ2-7; TCRdb outputs TRBD2, but without DNA this stays unchecked. Germline CDR1 and CDR2: LNHDA and SQIVND (reference sequence). The CDR3 length is 15 residues. The CDR3 sequence is CASSISLAGKNEQYF. Looking up the rest from reference TRBV19 and TRBJ2-7 gives the full variable domain: DGGITQSPKYLFRKEGQNVTLSCEQNLNHDAMYWYRQDPGQGLRLIYYSQIVNDFQKGDIAEGYSVSREKKESFPLTVTSAQKNPTAFYLCASSISLAGKNEQYFGPGTRLTVT.

The rearrangement uses TRBV6-5 and TRBJ1-2; the D gene TCRdb calls, TRBD1, cannot be checked with no DNA. The CDR3 is 18 residues long. Germline loops: CDR1 MNHEY, CDR2 SVGAGI. The CDR3 sequence: CASSYSSGQGEREYGYTF.